This entry is about one T cell receptor beta chain. Only in-frame clones appear in the TCRdb table, and some are missing; sequencing was by immunoSEQ multiplex PCR. The sample carries 77,000 or so clones, roughly 84% recorded once. These data come from a study of blood T cell repertoires in COVID-19. In the study overall: PBMCs, B-cell-depleted T cells, or T cells were the source of the cDNA or gDNA that made up the material.

Germline V CDR1 and CDR2: MNHEY, SVGEGT. The ends were cut back, 5 bases at V and 0 bases at J, with 17 bases in the middle. This CDR3 is built from 18 residues. The gene calls are TRBV6-2 or TRBV6-3 and TRBJ2-6, with D hard to call. This receptor was taken from a man aged 25-45 years with COVID-19, enrolled during active disease. What was sequenced was peripheral blood. CDR3 residues: CASSPPQRSSSGANVLTF. DNA of the CDR3: TGTGCCAGCAGTCCCCCCCAGCGTTCTAGCTCTGGGGCCAACGTCCTGACTTTC.